The clone carrying this T cell receptor beta chain was recorded once. Its antigen is still unknown. This sample is part of a study of shared clonotypes between healthy human individuals. Study observations and caveats: In this cohort, only blood was sampled, and tissue repertoires likely differ.

Authors' methods: ImmunoSEQ output held junction-only sequences without quality scores, so filtering differed. Method: immunoSEQ multiplex PCR; TCRdb's copy keeps in-frame clones and lacks some. Clone size and V and J calls were adopted from that table, with D and trimming inferred from the DNA. Here the sample spans about 120,000 clones, over 65% being singletons. V was cut by 1 base and J by 4 bases, with 20 bases left in between. This CDR3 has 17 amino acids. The germline V gene encodes CDR1 SGHNT and CDR2 YYREEE (reference sequence). Combining CD45RO+ cells with CCR7-negative CD45RA+ TemRA cells gave CD8 memory.

This TCR came from a woman under 40 in good health. The chain couples TRBV5-4 to TRBJ1-1; possibly TRBD1 for D (5 bases). The sample was memory CD8+ T cells sorted from blood. Subset given: CD45RO+ cells pooled with CCR7-negative TemRA cells. CDR3 DNA: TGTGCCAGCAGCTTGTATCCTTGGAGAGGGGACTCCACTGAAGCTTTCTTT. Protein product: CASSLYPWRGDSTEAFF.